The rows below give T cell receptor beta chains drawn from one sample of a study of blood T cell repertoires in COVID-19. Measured with immunoSEQ multiplex PCR; TCRdb has only the in-frame clones, and not every one. The sample gives 120,000 to 150,000 clones, under 90% of which show up once; 35% to 40% is in the top ten. The sample consisted of peripheral blood. These receptors were obtained from a human donor in a cohort sampled during active COVID-19. CDR3s include the opening cysteine and the closing phenylalanine or tryptophan. A D gene is named only where the DNA matches it firmly. Some rows mark clone size as missing; the rest say once, few, many or name a class of expanded clone.

CDR3 | DNA | size | D | J | V
CASSDRGGTEAFF | TGCGCCAGCTCGGACAGGGGAGGGACTGAAGCTTTCTTT | . | TRBD1 | TRBJ1-1 | TRBV5-1
CASSLGTSGFYEQYF | TGTGCCAGCAGCTTAGGGACTAGCGGATTTTACGAGCAGTACTTC | . | TRBD2 | TRBJ2-7 | TRBV11-2
CASSGQGKTYNEQFF | TGTGCCAGCAGTGGGCAGGGGAAGACCTACAATGAGCAGTTCTTC | . | . | TRBJ2-1 | TRBV2
CASSSPQGRDEKLFF | TGTGCCAGTAGTTCACCACAGGGAAGAGATGAAAAACTGTTTTTT | . | . | TRBJ1-4 | TRBV19
CASVKTGTYEQYF | TGTGCCAGCGTCAAGACAGGTACCTACGAGCAGTACTTC | . | . | TRBJ2-7 | TRBV28
CASSQVRDEAFF | TGTGCCAGCAGCCAAGTGCGCGATGAAGCTTTCTTT | . | . | TRBJ1-1 | TRBV4-2
CASSQDQGENYGYTF | TGTGCCAGCAGCCAAGATCAGGGGGAGAACTATGGCTACACCTTC | once | TRBD1 | TRBJ1-2 | TRBV4-2
CASSSRGASTDTQYF | TGTGCCAGCAGCTCGCGGGGGGCGAGCACAGATACGCAGTATTTT | . | TRBD2 | TRBJ2-3 | TRBV11-1
CASSERTGLNYGYTF | TGTGCCAGCAGTGAAAGGACAGGACTGAACTATGGCTACACCTTC | . | TRBD1 | TRBJ1-2 | TRBV25-1
CASSSPGQGMNNEQFF | TGTGCCAGTAGTTCACCGGGACAGGGGATGAACAATGAGCAGTTCTTC | . | TRBD1 | TRBJ2-1 | TRBV19
CASSPHGGGTEAFF | TGTGCCAGCAGTCCCCACGGGGGGGGGACTGAAGCTTTCTTT | . | . | TRBJ1-1 | TRBV27
CASSPTLAGGETQYF | TGTGCCAGCAGCCCTACCCTCGCCGGGGGAGAGACCCAGTACTTC | . | . | TRBJ2-5 | TRBV3-1/TRBV3-2
CASSERVNYGYTF | TGTGCCAGCAGCGAACGGGTTAACTATGGCTACACCTTC | . | . | TRBJ1-2 | TRBV2
CASSPYGRGIEQPQHF | TGTGCCAGCTCACCCTACGGGAGGGGGATTGAGCAGCCCCAGCATTTT | . | . | TRBJ1-5 | TRBV18
CASSGRQGSNTEAFF | TGTGCCAGCAGCGGGCGACAGGGATCAAACACTGAAGCTTTCTTT | . | TRBD1 | TRBJ1-1 | TRBV7-9
CASSLENSYTEAFF | TGTGCCAGCAGCTTAGAAAACTCCTACACTGAAGCTTTCTTT | . | . | TRBJ1-1 | TRBV11-3
CASSQDLRAGGTEAFF | TGTGCCAGCAGCCAAGATCTCCGGGCAGGGGGCACTGAAGCTTTCTTT | . | TRBD1 | TRBJ1-1 | TRBV4-2
CAISRTGAWPSYTF | TGTGCCATCAGTCGGACAGGGGCCTGGCCTAGCTACACCTTC | . | TRBD1 | TRBJ1-2 | TRBV10-3
CASSPPTGARSYEQYF | TGTGCCAGCAGCCCTCCCACAGGGGCTCGCTCCTACGAGCAGTACTTC | . | TRBD1 | TRBJ2-7 | TRBV3-1/TRBV3-2
CASNLGSATGGYTF | TGTGCCAGCAACCTCGGGTCAGCTACTGGGGGCTACACCTTC | many | . | TRBJ1-2 | TRBV28
CASSFGNYGYTF | TGTGCCAGCAGCTTCGGGAACTATGGCTACACCTTC | . | . | TRBJ1-2 | TRBV5-5
CASSQEIGGETQYF | TGTGCCAGCAGCCAAGAGATCGGCGGGGAGACCCAGTACTTC | . | . | TRBJ2-5 | TRBV3-1/TRBV3-2
CASSYSKSGTGPYTF | TGTGCCAGCAGTTACTCGAAATCCGGGACAGGGCCATACACCTTC | . | TRBD1 | TRBJ1-2 | TRBV6-5
CASTAGPDNSPLHF | TGTGCCAGTACCGCAGGGCCGGATAATTCACCCCTCCACTTT | . | . | TRBJ1-6 | TRBV19
CASSLAGVEGYTF | TGTGCCAGCAGTTTAGCGGGGGTGGAAGGCTACACCTTC | . | . | TRBJ1-2 | TRBV28
CASSPVPKTGFNEKLFF | TGCGCCAGCAGCCCCGTCCCCAAGACAGGCTTTAATGAAAAACTGTTTTTT | . | . | TRBJ1-4 | TRBV5-1
CASSLLRGYQETQYF | TGTGCCAGCAGCTTGCTTAGGGGATATCAAGAGACCCAGTACTTC | . | . | TRBJ2-5 | TRBV11-2
CASSDRGNSPLHF | TGTGCCAGCAGCGACAGGGGGAATTCACCCCTCCACTTT | . | TRBD1 | TRBJ1-6 | TRBV25-1
CASSLSTTQHTEAFF | TGCGCCAGCAGCTTGTCAACTACGCAGCACACTGAAGCTTTCTTT | few | . | TRBJ1-1 | TRBV5-1
CASSRLAGVAFF | TGTGCCAGCAGTAGATTAGCAGGGGTGGCTTTCTTT | few | . | TRBJ1-1 | TRBV6-5
CASSRTANTEAFF | TGCGCCAGCAGCCGGACAGCGAACACTGAAGCTTTCTTT | . | . | TRBJ1-1 | TRBV4-3
CASSFSGGNEKLFF | TGCGCCAGCAGCTTTTCAGGGGGCAATGAAAAACTGTTTTTT | . | TRBD1 | TRBJ1-4 | TRBV5-1
CASSDVTSGRETQYF | TGTGCCAGCAGCGACGTTACTAGCGGGAGGGAGACCCAGTACTTC | . | TRBD2 | TRBJ2-5 | TRBV9
CASSEDSSLGRLHF | TGTGCCAGCAGTGAGGACAGTTCCCTCGGTCGCCTCCACTTT | . | . | TRBJ1-6 | TRBV6-1
CASTLGQGARAEQFF | TGTGCCAGCACCCTAGGACAGGGGGCTCGGGCTGAGCAGTTCTTC | . | TRBD1 | TRBJ2-1 | TRBV28
CASSLEGAPPSYEQYF | TGTGCCAGCAGCTTGGAAGGAGCCCCTCCCTCCTACGAGCAGTACTTC | . | . | TRBJ2-7 | TRBV5-4
CASSPPGQGPGYTF | TGTGCCAGCAGCCCACCGGGACAGGGTCCTGGCTACACCTTC | . | TRBD1 | TRBJ1-2 | TRBV7-9
CASSLGSSGGGGYTF | TGTGCCAGCAGCTTGGGATCTTCAGGGGGAGGTGGCTACACCTTC | . | TRBD1 | TRBJ1-2 | TRBV5-5
CASSSGQFSYNEQFF | TGTGCCAGCAGCTCCGGACAGTTCTCCTACAATGAGCAGTTCTTC | . | . | TRBJ2-1 | TRBV11-2
CATWDRGYEQYF | TGTGCCACATGGGACAGGGGCTACGAGCAGTACTTC | . | TRBD1 | TRBJ2-7 | TRBV19
CASSRQGAFGYTF | TGTGCCTCCTCCCGACAGGGGGCCTTCGGCTACACCTTC | . | TRBD1 | TRBJ1-2 | TRBV30
CATSRDKGHNQPQHF | TGTGCCACCAGCAGAGATAAGGGACATAATCAGCCCCAGCATTTT | . | . | TRBJ1-5 | TRBV15
CASSLESAYEQYF | TGTGCCAGCAGCTTGGAGAGCGCCTACGAGCAGTACTTC | . | . | TRBJ2-7 | TRBV5-4
CASSRDRVNSPLHF | TGCGCCAGCAGCCGGGACAGGGTTAATTCACCCCTCCACTTT | . | TRBD1 | TRBJ1-6 | TRBV5-1
CASSSGQGSYNEQFF | TGTGCCAGCAGCTCGGGACAGGGTTCCTACAATGAGCAGTTCTTC | . | TRBD1 | TRBJ2-1 | TRBV7-2